This TCR beta chain was captured in a study of response to subunit inactivated influenza vaccine. Regarding the study as a whole: With each seasonal influenza vaccination, the authors suggested, few new T cells are recruited.

Per the germline V gene, CDR1 is SGDLS and CDR2 is YYNGEE. V was pared by 0 bases and J by 3 bases, with 6 bases of the junction left unmatched. CDR3 size: 16 residues. TCRdb re-called the RT-PCR reads with MiXCR, one entry per CDR3 protein. The sample lists 500,000 to 550,000 distinct CDR3 sequences, roughly 7.9% occurring once. Notes on this clonotype: Antigen specificity is unknown.

The rearrangement joins TRBV9 to TRBJ2-5; TRBD2 matches 9 bases. This receptor was obtained from a man aged 50 to 69 who received an inactivated influenza vaccine. The sequences come from PBMCs from blood, collected roughly 24 months after vaccination. The CDR3, as DNA: TGTGCCAGCAGCGTAGCGGCGACTAGCGGAAAAGAGACCCAGTACTTC. Protein sequence: CASSVAATSGKETQYF.